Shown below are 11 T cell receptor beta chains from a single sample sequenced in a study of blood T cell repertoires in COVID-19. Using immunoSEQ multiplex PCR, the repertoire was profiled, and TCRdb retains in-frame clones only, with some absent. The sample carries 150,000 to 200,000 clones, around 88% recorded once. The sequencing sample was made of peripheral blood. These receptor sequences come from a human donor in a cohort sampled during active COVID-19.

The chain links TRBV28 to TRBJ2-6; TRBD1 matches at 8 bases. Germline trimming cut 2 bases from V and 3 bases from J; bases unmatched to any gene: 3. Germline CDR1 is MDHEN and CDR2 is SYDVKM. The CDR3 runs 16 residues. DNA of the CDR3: TGTGCCAGCAGTTTAGTCAGGGGGCGTGGGGCCAACGTCCTGACTTTC. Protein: CASSLVRGRGANVLTF.

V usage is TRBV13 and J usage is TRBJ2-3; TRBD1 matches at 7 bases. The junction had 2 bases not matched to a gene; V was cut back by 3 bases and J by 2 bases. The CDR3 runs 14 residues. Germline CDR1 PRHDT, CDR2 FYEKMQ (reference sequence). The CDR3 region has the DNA TGTGCCAGCAGCTTGACAGGGAACACAGATACGCAGTATTTT. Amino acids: CASSLTGNTDTQYF. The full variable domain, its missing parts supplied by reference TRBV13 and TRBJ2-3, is AAGVIQSPRHLIKEKRETATLKCYPIPRHDTVYWYQQGPGQDPQFLISFYEKMQSDKGSIPDRFSAQQFSDYHSELNMSSLELGDSALYFCASSLTGNTDTQYFGPGTRLTVL.

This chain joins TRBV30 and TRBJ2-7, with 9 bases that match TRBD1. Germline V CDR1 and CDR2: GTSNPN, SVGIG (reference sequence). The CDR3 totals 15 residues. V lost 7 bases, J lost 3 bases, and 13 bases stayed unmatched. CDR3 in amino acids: CASSEEDRGFYEQYF. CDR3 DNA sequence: TGTGCCTCGTCGGAGGAGGACAGGGGCTTCTACGAGCAGTACTTC.

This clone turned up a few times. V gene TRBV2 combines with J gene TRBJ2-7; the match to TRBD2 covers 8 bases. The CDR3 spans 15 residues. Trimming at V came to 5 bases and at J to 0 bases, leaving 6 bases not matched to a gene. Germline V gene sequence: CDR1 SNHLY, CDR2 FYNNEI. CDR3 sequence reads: CASSPTGTSSYEQYF. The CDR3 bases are TGTGCCAGCAGTCCTACCGGGACTAGCTCCTACGAGCAGTACTTC.

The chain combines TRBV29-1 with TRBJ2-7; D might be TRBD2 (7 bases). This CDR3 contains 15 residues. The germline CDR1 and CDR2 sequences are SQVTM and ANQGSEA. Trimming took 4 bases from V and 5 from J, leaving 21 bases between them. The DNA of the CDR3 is TGCAGCGTTGTCGCCCCGGAGGGGGGGACAAACGAGCAGTACTTC. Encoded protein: CSVVAPEGGTNEQYF.

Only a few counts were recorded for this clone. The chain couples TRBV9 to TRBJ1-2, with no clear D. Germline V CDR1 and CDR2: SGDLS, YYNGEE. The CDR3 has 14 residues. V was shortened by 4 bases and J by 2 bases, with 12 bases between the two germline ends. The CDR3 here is CASSPRTGNYGYTF. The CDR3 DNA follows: TGTGCCAGCAGCCCTCGGACGGGGAACTATGGCTACACCTTC.

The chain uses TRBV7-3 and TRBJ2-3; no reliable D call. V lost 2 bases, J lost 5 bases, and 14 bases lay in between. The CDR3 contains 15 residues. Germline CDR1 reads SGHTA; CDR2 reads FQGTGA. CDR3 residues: CASSLGSGIGDTQYF. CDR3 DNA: TGTGCCAGCAGCTTAGGTTCGGGTATTGGAGATACGCAGTATTTT.

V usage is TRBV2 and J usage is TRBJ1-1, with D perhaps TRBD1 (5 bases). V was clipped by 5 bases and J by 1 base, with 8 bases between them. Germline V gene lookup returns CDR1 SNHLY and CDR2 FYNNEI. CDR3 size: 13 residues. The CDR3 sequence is CASSLTENTEAFF. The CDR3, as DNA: TGTGCCAGCAGTTTGACAGAGAACACTGAAGCTTTCTTT.

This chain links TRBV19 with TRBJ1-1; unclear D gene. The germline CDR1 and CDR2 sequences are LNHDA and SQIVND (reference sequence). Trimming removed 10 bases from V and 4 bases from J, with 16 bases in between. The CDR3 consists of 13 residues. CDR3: CATPKSGSTEAFF. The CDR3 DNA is TGTGCCACCCCAAAGTCCGGGAGCACTGAAGCTTTCTTT. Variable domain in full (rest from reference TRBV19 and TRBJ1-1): DGGITQSPKYLFRKEGQNVTLSCEQNLNHDAMYWYRQDPGQGLRLIYYSQIVNDFQKGDIAEGYSVSREKKESFPLTVTSAQKNPTAFYLCATPKSGSTEAFFGQGTRLTVV.

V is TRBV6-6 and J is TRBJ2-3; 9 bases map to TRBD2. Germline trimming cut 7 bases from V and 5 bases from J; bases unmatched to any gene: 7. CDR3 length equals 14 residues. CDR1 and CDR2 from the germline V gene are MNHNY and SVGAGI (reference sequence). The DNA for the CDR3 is TGTGCCAGCATCCCAGCGGGGGGAGGAGATACGCAGTATTTT. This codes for CASIPAGGGDTQYF.

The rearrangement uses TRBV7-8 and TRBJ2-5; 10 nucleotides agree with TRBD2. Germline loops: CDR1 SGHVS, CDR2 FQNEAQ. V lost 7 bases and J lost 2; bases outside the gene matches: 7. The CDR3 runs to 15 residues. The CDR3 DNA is TGTGCCAGCACCCGAGCGGGGGGGCAACAAGAGACCCAGTACTTC. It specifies CASTRAGGQQETQYF. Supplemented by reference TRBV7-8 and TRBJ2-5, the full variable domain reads GAGVSQSPRYKVAKRGQDVALRCDPISGHVSLFWYQQALGQGPEFLTYFQNEAQLDKSGLPSDRFFAERPEGSVSTLKIQRTQQEDSAVYLCASTRAGGQQETQYFGPGTRLLVL.